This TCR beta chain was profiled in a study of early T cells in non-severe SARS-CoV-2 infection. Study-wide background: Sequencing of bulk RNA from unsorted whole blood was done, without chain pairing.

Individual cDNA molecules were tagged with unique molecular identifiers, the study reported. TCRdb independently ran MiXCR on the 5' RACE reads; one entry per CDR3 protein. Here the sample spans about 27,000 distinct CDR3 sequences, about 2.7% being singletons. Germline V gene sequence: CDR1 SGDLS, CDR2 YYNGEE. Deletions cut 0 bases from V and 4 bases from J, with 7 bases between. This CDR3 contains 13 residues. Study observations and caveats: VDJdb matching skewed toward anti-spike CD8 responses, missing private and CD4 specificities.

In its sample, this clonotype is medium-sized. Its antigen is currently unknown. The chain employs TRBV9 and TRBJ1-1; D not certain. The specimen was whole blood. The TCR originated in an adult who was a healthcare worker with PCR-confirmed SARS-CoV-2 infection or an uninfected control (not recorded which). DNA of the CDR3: TGTGCCAGCAGCGTAGCGGAGGGCACTGAAGCTTTCTTT. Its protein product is CASSVAEGTEAFF.